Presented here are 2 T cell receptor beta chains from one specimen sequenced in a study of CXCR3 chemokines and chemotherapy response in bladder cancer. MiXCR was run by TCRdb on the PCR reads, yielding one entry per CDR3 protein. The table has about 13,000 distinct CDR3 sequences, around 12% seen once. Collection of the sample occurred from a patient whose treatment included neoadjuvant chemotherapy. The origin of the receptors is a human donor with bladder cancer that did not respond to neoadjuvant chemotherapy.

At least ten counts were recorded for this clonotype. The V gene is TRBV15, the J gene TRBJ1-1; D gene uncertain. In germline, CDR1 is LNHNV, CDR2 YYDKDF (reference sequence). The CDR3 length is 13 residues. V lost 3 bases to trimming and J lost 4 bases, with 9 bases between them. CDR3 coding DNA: TGTGCCACCAGCAGTGAGAGGTTCACTGAAGCTTTCTTT. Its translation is CATSSERFTEAFF. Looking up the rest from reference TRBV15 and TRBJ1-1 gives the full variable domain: DAMVIQNPRYQVTQFGKPVTLSCSQTLNHNVMYWYQQKSSQAPKLLFHYYDKDFNNEADTPDNFQSRRPNTSFCFLDIRSPGLGDTAMYLCATSSERFTEAFFGQGTRLTVV.

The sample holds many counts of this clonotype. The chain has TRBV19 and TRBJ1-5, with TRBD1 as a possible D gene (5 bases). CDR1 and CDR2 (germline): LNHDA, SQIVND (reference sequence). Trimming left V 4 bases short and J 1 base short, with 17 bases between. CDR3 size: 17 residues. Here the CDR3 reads CASSTIGGGWSNQPQHF. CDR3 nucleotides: TGTGCCAGTAGTACCATTGGGGGGGGATGGAGCAATCAGCCCCAGCATTTT.